This T cell receptor beta chain emerged from a study of shared clonotypes between healthy human individuals. V gave up 1 base and J gave up 0 bases, with 18 bases separating them. Per germline, CDR1 LNHNV and CDR2 YYDKDF (reference sequence). The CDR3 has 19 amino acids. General study results and limits: Non-shared clonotypes had lower generation probabilities than clonotypes shared by all four sorted-subset donors. Sequencing depth was a factor that was expected to affect clonotype sharing among donors.

CD45RO-negative cells were positively selected for CCR7, leaving out terminally differentiated effector memory CD45RA+ cells. A remark on this clone: Its specificity is not known.

Assay used: immunoSEQ multiplex PCR; TCRdb lists only in-frame clones, some missing. The table has about 2.1 million clones, 90% to 95% seen once; the top ten hold about 1.6%. The receptor's source is a man aged 18 to 29 in good health. Some clones in this sample may be carry-over from other donors' samples. The gene calls are TRBV15 and TRBJ1-4; tentative D call: TRBD1 (5 bases). Sequencing was performed on naive CD8+ T cells from PBMCs. This CDR3 is CATSRVTRAGSATNEKLFF. The DNA of the CDR3 is TGTGCCACCAGCAGAGTCACCAGGGCAGGGAGTGCAACTAATGAAAAACTGTTTTTT.